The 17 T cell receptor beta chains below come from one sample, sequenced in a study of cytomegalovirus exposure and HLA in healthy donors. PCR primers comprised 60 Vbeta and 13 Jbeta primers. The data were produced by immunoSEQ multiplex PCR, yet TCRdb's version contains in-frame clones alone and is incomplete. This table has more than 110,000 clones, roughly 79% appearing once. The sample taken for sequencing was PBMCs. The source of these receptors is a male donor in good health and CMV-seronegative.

The CDR3 is CASSQVSGGYEQYF. CDR3 nucleotide sequence: TGCGCCAGCAGCCAAGTTTCAGGGGGCTACGAGCAGTACTTC. The chain employs TRBV4-1 and TRBJ2-7; 7 nucleotides agree with TRBD1. V gave up 1 base and J gave up 3 bases; unmatched junction bases: 3. CDR1 and CDR2 (germline): MGHRA, YSYEKL. CDR3 length: 14 residues.

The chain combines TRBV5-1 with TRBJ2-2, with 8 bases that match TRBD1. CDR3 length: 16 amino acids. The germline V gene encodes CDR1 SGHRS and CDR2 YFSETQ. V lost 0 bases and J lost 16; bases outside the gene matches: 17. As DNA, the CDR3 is TGCGCCAGCAGCTTGGATACAGGGGGGCAATTCGTCTCGGAGTTTTTT. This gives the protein CASSLDTGGQFVSEFF.

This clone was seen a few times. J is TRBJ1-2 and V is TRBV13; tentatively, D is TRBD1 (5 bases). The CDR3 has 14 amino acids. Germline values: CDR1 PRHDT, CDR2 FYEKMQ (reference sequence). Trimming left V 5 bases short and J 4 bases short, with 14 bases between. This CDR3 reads CASSHWGDGYGYTF. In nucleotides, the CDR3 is TGTGCCAGCAGCCACTGGGGGGACGGCTATGGCTACACCTTC.

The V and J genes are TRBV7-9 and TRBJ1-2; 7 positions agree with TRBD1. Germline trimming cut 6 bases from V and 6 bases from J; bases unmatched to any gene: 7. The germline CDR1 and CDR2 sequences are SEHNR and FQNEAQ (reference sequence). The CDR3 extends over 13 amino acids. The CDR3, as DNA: TGTGCCAGCAGAGACAGGGATGGGGATGGCTACACCTTC. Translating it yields CASRDRDGDGYTF.

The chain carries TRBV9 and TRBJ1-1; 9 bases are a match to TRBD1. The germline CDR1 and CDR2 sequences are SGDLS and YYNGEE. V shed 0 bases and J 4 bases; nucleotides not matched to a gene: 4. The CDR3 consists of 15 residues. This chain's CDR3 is CASSVVGQGGTEAFF. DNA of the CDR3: TGTGCCAGCAGCGTAGTGGGACAGGGTGGCACTGAAGCTTTCTTT.

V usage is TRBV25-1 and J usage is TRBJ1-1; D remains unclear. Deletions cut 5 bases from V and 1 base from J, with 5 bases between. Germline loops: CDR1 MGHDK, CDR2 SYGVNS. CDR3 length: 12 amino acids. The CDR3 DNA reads TGTGCCAGCAGTTACTGGAACACTGAAGCTTTCTTT. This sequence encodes CASSYWNTEAFF.

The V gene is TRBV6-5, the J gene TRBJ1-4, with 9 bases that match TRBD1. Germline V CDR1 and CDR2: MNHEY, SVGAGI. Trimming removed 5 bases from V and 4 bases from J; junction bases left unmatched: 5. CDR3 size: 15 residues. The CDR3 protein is CASSHRGLDNEKLFF. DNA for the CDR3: TGTGCCAGCAGTCACAGGGGGCTGGATAATGAAAAACTGTTTTTT.

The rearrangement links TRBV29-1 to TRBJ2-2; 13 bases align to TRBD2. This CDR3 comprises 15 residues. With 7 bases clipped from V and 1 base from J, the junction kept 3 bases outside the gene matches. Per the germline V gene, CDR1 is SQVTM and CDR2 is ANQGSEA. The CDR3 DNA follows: TGCAGCGCTGGGACTAGCGGGATGAACACCGGGGAGCTGTTTTTT. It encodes CSAGTSGMNTGELFF.

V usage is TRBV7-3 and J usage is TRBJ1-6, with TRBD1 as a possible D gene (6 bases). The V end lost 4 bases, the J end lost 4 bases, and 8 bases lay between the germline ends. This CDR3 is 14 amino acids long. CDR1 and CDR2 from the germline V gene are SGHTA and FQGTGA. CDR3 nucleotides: TGTGCCAGCAGCTCCGGGACATATAATTCACCCCTCCACTTT. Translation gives CASSSGTYNSPLHF.

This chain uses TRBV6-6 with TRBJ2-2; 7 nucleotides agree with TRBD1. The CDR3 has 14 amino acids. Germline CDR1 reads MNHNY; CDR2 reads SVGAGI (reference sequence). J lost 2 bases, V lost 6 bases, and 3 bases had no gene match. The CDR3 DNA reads TGTGCCAGCAGAAGGGACAGCAACACCGGGGAGCTGTTTTTT. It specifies CASRRDSNTGELFF.

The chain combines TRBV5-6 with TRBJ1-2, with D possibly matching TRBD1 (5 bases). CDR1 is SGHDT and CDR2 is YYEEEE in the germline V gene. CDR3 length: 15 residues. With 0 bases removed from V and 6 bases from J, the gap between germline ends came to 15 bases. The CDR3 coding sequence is TGTGCCAGCAGCTTGGCCGCAGGGTTACAGAATGGCTACACCTTC. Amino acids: CASSLAAGLQNGYTF.

In DNA form, the CDR3 reads TGCGCCAGCAGCTCCCTAGAGAACACTGAAGCTTTCTTT. This gives the protein CASSSLENTEAFF. This chain connects TRBV5-1 to TRBJ1-1; no clear D. Germline CDR1 reads SGHRS; CDR2 reads YFSETQ. This CDR3 has 13 amino acids. The ends were cut back, 3 bases at V and 1 base at J, with 7 bases in the middle.

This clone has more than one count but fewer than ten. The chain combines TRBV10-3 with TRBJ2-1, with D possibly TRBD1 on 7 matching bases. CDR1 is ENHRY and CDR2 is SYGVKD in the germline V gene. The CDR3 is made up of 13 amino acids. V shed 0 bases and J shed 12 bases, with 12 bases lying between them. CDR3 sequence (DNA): TGTGCCATCAGTGAGTCGGAGGGACAGATGCAGTTCTTC. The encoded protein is CAISESEGQMQFF.

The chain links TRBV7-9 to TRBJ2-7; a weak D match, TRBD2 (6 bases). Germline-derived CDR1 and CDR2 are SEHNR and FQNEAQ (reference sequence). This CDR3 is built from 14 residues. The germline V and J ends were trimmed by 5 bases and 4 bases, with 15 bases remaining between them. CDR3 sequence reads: CASSHPGSRYEQYF. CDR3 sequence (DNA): TGTGCCAGCAGCCACCCCGGGAGCCGGTACGAGCAGTACTTC.

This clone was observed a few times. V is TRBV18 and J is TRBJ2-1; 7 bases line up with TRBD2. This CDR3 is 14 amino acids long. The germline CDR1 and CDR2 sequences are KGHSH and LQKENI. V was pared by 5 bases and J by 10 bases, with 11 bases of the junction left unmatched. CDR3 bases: TGTGCCAGCTCAGCCGACACTAGCGCTAGAGAGCAGTTCTTC. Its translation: CASSADTSAREQFF. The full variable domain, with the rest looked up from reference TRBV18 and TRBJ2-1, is NAGVMQNPRHLVRRRGQEARLRCSPMKGHSHVYWYRQLPEEGLKFMVYLQKENIIDESGMPKERFSAEFPKEGPSILRIQQVVRGDSAAYFCASSADTSAREQFFGPGTRLTVL.

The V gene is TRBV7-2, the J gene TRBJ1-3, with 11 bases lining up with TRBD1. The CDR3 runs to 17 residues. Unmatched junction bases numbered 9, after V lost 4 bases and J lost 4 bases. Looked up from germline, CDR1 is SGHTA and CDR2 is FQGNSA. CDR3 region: CASSSGQGVLEGNTIYF. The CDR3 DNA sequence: TGTGCCAGCAGCTCGGGACAGGGGGTGCTTGAAGGAAACACCATATATTTT.

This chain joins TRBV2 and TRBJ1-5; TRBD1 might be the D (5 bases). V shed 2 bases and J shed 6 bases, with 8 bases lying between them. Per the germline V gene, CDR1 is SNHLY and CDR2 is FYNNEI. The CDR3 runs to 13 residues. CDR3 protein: CASSEQGGQPQHF. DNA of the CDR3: TGTGCCAGCAGTGAACAGGGAGGTCAGCCCCAGCATTTT.